This is a list of T cell receptor beta chains from one sample in a study of PD-1 blockade in classical Hodgkin lymphoma. The assay was immunoSEQ multiplex PCR, and TCRdb's table has in-frame clones only and misses some. The sample records about 52,000 clones, roughly nine tenths being singletons. The source was peripheral blood mononuclear cells (PBMCs), collected before the fourth cycle of nivolumab. These receptor sequences come from a human donor with classical Hodgkin lymphoma. The CDR3 runs from the conserved cysteine through the conserved F or W. Fields, in order: clone size, D gene, J gene, V gene, CDR3 protein, CDR3 DNA. A D gene is named only where the DNA matches it firmly. Size values are once, few and many counts, or a class for expanded clones, and some rows have none.

abundance: -
d_gene: TRBD1
j_gene: TRBJ2-7
v_gene: TRBV19
CDR3aa: CASRHLGDSYEQYF
CDR3nt: TGTGCCAGTAGACATCTGGGGGACAGCTACGAGCAGTACTTC

abundance: many
d_gene: TRBD1
j_gene: TRBJ2-7
v_gene: TRBV15
CDR3aa: CAIPGQGHQQYF
CDR3nt: TGTGCCATCCCAGGACAGGGGCATCAGCAGTACTTC

abundance: once
d_gene: -
j_gene: TRBJ2-7
v_gene: TRBV27
CDR3aa: CARRAGGGAYEQYF
CDR3nt: TGTGCCCGCAGGGCCGGGGGCGGGGCCTACGAGCAGTACTTC

abundance: -
d_gene: TRBD1
j_gene: TRBJ1-5
v_gene: TRBV6-1
CDR3aa: CASRDRDNQPQHF
CDR3nt: TGTGCCAGCAGGGACAGGGACAATCAGCCCCAGCATTTT

abundance: once
d_gene: -
j_gene: TRBJ1-5
v_gene: TRBV19
CDR3aa: CASTRDQGYNQPQHF
CDR3nt: TGTGCCAGTACCCGGGACCAGGGCTACAATCAGCCCCAGCATTTT

abundance: -
d_gene: -
j_gene: TRBJ2-3
v_gene: TRBV6-1
CDR3aa: CASRWTGTDTQYF
CDR3nt: TGTGCCAGCAGATGGACAGGCACAGATACGCAGTATTTT

abundance: -
d_gene: -
j_gene: TRBJ1-1
v_gene: TRBV29-1
CDR3aa: CTATGGGNTEAFF
CDR3nt: TGCACCGCGACAGGCGGTGGGAACACTGAAGCTTTCTTT

abundance: few
d_gene: TRBD1
j_gene: TRBJ2-7
v_gene: TRBV13
CDR3aa: CASNLYGQGGYEQYF
CDR3nt: TGTGCCAGCAACCTCTATGGACAGGGGGGATACGAGCAGTACTTC

abundance: -
d_gene: TRBD1
j_gene: TRBJ2-5
v_gene: TRBV5-1
CDR3aa: CASSLGTGGRETQYF
CDR3nt: TGCGCCAGCAGCTTGGGGACAGGGGGTCGGGAGACCCAGTACTTC

abundance: -
d_gene: TRBD1
j_gene: TRBJ2-7
v_gene: TRBV6-1
CDR3aa: CASSEDAGTGGYEQYF
CDR3nt: TGTGCCAGCAGTGAGGATGCCGGGACAGGGGGCTACGAGCAGTACTTC

abundance: -
d_gene: TRBD2
j_gene: TRBJ2-3
v_gene: TRBV7-9
CDR3aa: CASRGRLAGETTDTQYF
CDR3nt: TGTGCCAGCAGAGGACGACTAGCGGGGGAAACCACAGATACGCAGTATTTT

abundance: -
d_gene: TRBD2
j_gene: TRBJ2-1
v_gene: TRBV27
CDR3aa: CASSPQREGNEQFF
CDR3nt: TGTGCCAGCAGTCCTCAGCGGGAGGGGAATGAGCAGTTCTTC

abundance: -
d_gene: -
j_gene: TRBJ2-3
v_gene: TRBV7-3
CDR3aa: CASSLSDSGDTQYF
CDR3nt: TGTGCCAGCAGCTTATCGGACAGCGGGGATACGCAGTATTTT

abundance: -
d_gene: TRBD1
j_gene: TRBJ1-2
v_gene: TRBV28
CDR3aa: CASSLTGAYGYTF
CDR3nt: TGTGCCAGCAGCCTGACAGGGGCCTATGGCTACACCTTC

abundance: -
d_gene: TRBD1
j_gene: TRBJ2-2
v_gene: TRBV27
CDR3aa: CASSFGTGAPTGELFF
CDR3nt: TGTGCCAGCAGTTTTGGGACAGGAGCCCCCACCGGGGAGCTGTTTTTT

abundance: -
d_gene: -
j_gene: TRBJ2-5
v_gene: TRBV5-1
CDR3aa: CASSLGLSQGRETQYF
CDR3nt: TGCGCCAGCAGCCTGGGTCTTAGCCAGGGGAGGGAGACCCAGTACTTC

abundance: -
d_gene: -
j_gene: TRBJ1-5
v_gene: TRBV6-6
CDR3aa: CASSWGEYSNQPQHF
CDR3nt: TGTGCCAGCAGTTGGGGGGAGTATAGCAATCAGCCCCAGCATTTT

abundance: -
d_gene: TRBD1
j_gene: TRBJ2-5
v_gene: TRBV28
CDR3aa: CASSAIGTGGVETQYF
CDR3nt: TGTGCCAGCAGTGCTATCGGGACAGGGGGCGTCGAGACCCAGTACTTC

abundance: few
d_gene: -
j_gene: TRBJ2-3
v_gene: TRBV7-9
CDR3aa: CASRRDVSNTQYF
CDR3nt: TGTGCCAGCAGACGCGACGTCAGTAATACGCAGTATTTT

abundance: -
d_gene: -
j_gene: TRBJ2-2
v_gene: TRBV28
CDR3aa: CASSFSYNTGELFF
CDR3nt: TGTGCCAGCAGTTTTTCTTATAACACCGGGGAGCTGTTTTTT

abundance: -
d_gene: TRBD1
j_gene: TRBJ2-2
v_gene: TRBV13
CDR3aa: CASSLEGAAGELFF
CDR3nt: TGTGCCAGCAGCTTAGAGGGGGCTGCCGGGGAGCTGTTTTTT

abundance: -
d_gene: -
j_gene: TRBJ1-2
v_gene: TRBV4-2
CDR3aa: CASSQDPGQPGSYTF
CDR3nt: TGTGCCAGCAGCCAAGATCCTGGACAGCCTGGAAGCTACACCTTC

abundance: -
d_gene: TRBD1
j_gene: TRBJ1-3
v_gene: TRBV11-2
CDR3aa: CASSMDRGIGNTIYF
CDR3nt: TGTGCCAGCAGCATGGACAGGGGGATCGGAAACACCATATATTTT

abundance: -
d_gene: TRBD1
j_gene: TRBJ1-1
v_gene: TRBV5-1
CDR3aa: CASSPDRGRNEVFF
CDR3nt: TGCGCCAGCAGCCCTGACAGGGGGCGGAATGAAGTTTTCTTT

abundance: -
d_gene: -
j_gene: TRBJ1-2
v_gene: TRBV5-1
CDR3aa: CASSLTAGANYGYTF
CDR3nt: TGCGCCAGCAGCTTGACCGCGGGAGCTAACTATGGCTACACCTTC

abundance: -
d_gene: -
j_gene: TRBJ2-7
v_gene: TRBV5-1
CDR3aa: CASSYGQFYEQYF
CDR3nt: TGCGCCAGCAGTTACGGACAGTTCTACGAGCAGTACTTC

abundance: -
d_gene: -
j_gene: TRBJ1-2
v_gene: TRBV27
CDR3aa: CASSLRSGRTNYGYTF
CDR3nt: TGTGCCAGCAGTTTAAGGTCAGGACGTACTAACTATGGCTACACCTTC

abundance: -
d_gene: TRBD2
j_gene: TRBJ2-1
v_gene: TRBV9
CDR3aa: CASSVAGGPHNEQFF
CDR3nt: TGTGCCAGCAGCGTGGCGGGAGGACCCCACAATGAGCAGTTCTTC

abundance: -
d_gene: TRBD1
j_gene: TRBJ2-2
v_gene: TRBV11-1
CDR3aa: CASRPTGAYTGELFF
CDR3nt: TGTGCCAGCAGGCCGACAGGGGCCTACACCGGGGAGCTGTTTTTT

abundance: -
d_gene: TRBD2
j_gene: TRBJ2-3
v_gene: TRBV28
CDR3aa: CASSLWTSGSTDTQYF
CDR3nt: TGTGCCAGCAGTTTATGGACTAGCGGGAGCACAGATACGCAGTATTTT

abundance: few
d_gene: -
j_gene: TRBJ2-3
v_gene: TRBV5-1
CDR3aa: CASSLAVLGNTQYF
CDR3nt: TGCGCCAGCAGCTTGGCCGTACTGGGAAATACGCAGTATTTT

abundance: -
d_gene: TRBD2
j_gene: TRBJ2-1
v_gene: TRBV7-2
CDR3aa: CASSSVTSGTFF
CDR3nt: TGTGCCAGCAGCTCTGTTACTAGCGGGACCTTCTTC

abundance: -
d_gene: -
j_gene: TRBJ1-6
v_gene: TRBV9
CDR3aa: CASSARGVSPLHF
CDR3nt: TGTGCCAGCAGCGCGAGGGGGGTTTCACCCCTCCACTTT

abundance: -
d_gene: TRBD1
j_gene: TRBJ2-3
v_gene: TRBV28
CDR3aa: CASSLRTGGADTQYF
CDR3nt: TGTGCCAGCAGTTTACGGACAGGGGGTGCAGATACGCAGTATTTT

abundance: -
d_gene: -
j_gene: TRBJ2-1
v_gene: TRBV2
CDR3aa: CASSVETRYNEQFF
CDR3nt: TGTGCCAGCAGTGTCGAGACTAGATACAATGAGCAGTTCTTC

abundance: -
d_gene: -
j_gene: TRBJ2-3
v_gene: TRBV7-2
CDR3aa: CASSVVAGTDTQYF
CDR3nt: TGTGCCAGCAGCGTAGTAGCAGGCACAGATACGCAGTATTTT

abundance: -
d_gene: TRBD1
j_gene: TRBJ2-1
v_gene: TRBV7-2
CDR3aa: CASSSGQGRSYNEQFF
CDR3nt: TGTGCCAGCAGCTCGGGACAGGGCCGCTCCTACAATGAGCAGTTCTTC

abundance: few
d_gene: TRBD2
j_gene: TRBJ2-2
v_gene: TRBV7-3
CDR3aa: CASSLKGWTSGGLNTGELFF
CDR3nt: TGTGCCAGCAGCTTAAAGGGGTGGACTAGCGGGGGACTGAACACCGGGGAGCTGTTTTTT

abundance: -
d_gene: -
j_gene: TRBJ1-2
v_gene: TRBV9
CDR3aa: CASSVRGNGYTF
CDR3nt: TGTGCCAGCAGCGTACGGGGAAATGGCTACACCTTC

abundance: -
d_gene: -
j_gene: TRBJ2-1
v_gene: TRBV11-2
CDR3aa: CASNPGGPYNEQFF
CDR3nt: TGTGCCAGCAACCCGGGGGGCCCCTACAATGAGCAGTTCTTC

abundance: -
d_gene: -
j_gene: TRBJ2-7
v_gene: TRBV20-1
CDR3aa: CSARLGNEQYF
CDR3nt: TGCAGTGCTAGACTGGGAAACGAGCAGTACTTC

abundance: -
d_gene: -
j_gene: TRBJ1-4
v_gene: TRBV11-2
CDR3aa: CASSPGPQMGKLFF
CDR3nt: TGTGCCAGCAGCCCGGGACCGCAGATGGGAAAACTGTTTTTT

abundance: -
d_gene: TRBD1
j_gene: TRBJ2-7
v_gene: TRBV28
CDR3aa: CASTEDRAYEQYF
CDR3nt: TGTGCCAGTACTGAAGACAGGGCCTACGAGCAGTACTTC

abundance: -
d_gene: -
j_gene: TRBJ2-2
v_gene: TRBV9
CDR3aa: CASSLTGNTGELFF
CDR3nt: TGTGCCAGCAGTCTGACGGGGAACACCGGGGAGCTGTTTTTT

abundance: few
d_gene: -
j_gene: TRBJ2-3
v_gene: TRBV27
CDR3aa: CASSLIKRTLNEDTQYF
CDR3nt: TGTGCCAGCAGTTTAATCAAGCGGACCCTTAATGAGGATACGCAGTATTTT

abundance: -
d_gene: -
j_gene: TRBJ2-7
v_gene: TRBV7-3
CDR3aa: CASSPPGSYEQYF
CDR3nt: TGTGCCAGCAGCCCCCCCGGCAGTTACGAGCAGTACTTC

abundance: once
d_gene: TRBD1
j_gene: TRBJ2-7
v_gene: TRBV7-9
CDR3aa: CASSLIPAGGIEQYF
CDR3nt: TGTGCCAGCAGCTTAATCCCAGCAGGGGGAATCGAGCAGTACTTC

abundance: -
d_gene: -
j_gene: TRBJ2-7
v_gene: TRBV29-1
CDR3aa: CSVDRGSYEQYF
CDR3nt: TGCAGCGTTGACAGGGGTTCCTACGAGCAGTACTTC

abundance: -
d_gene: -
j_gene: TRBJ2-7
v_gene: TRBV19
CDR3aa: CASSRARGGGYEQYF
CDR3nt: TGTGCCAGTAGTAGGGCCCGAGGGGGAGGATACGAGCAGTACTTC